The subject of this entry is one TCR beta chain. This sample's treatment: 15 to 20 received Ad26.COV2.S at low or high dose, single or two shots; roughly 5 received placebo; per-sample allocation not given. Collection of samples fell on day 63 after the first vaccine or placebo injection. This sample is drawn from a study of Ad26.COV2.S vaccination and SARS-CoV-2 variants. Produced via immunoSEQ multiplex PCR; TCRdb's table is partial and in-frame only. Here the sample spans 360,000 or so clones, approximately 90% being singletons. Trimming stripped 4 bases from V and 5 bases from J, with 6 bases between. There are 11 residues in the CDR3. Per germline, CDR1 SGHRS and CDR2 YFSETQ.

The sequencing here drew on peripheral blood, taken in a trial of Ad26.COV2.S vaccine versus placebo. The source of this sequence is a person between 18 and 65 years old who received the Ad26.COV2.S COVID-19 vaccine or a placebo. The V gene is TRBV5-1, the J gene TRBJ2-5; D call uncertain. This CDR3 reads CASSITETQYF. In nucleotides, the CDR3 is TGCGCCAGCAGCATCACGGAGACCCAGTACTTC. Variable domain in full (rest from reference TRBV5-1 and TRBJ2-5): KAGVTQTPRYLIKTRGQQVTLSCSPISGHRSVSWYQQTPGQGLQFLFEYFSETQRNKGNFPGRFSGRQFSNSRSEMNVSTLELGDSALYLCASSITETQYFGPGTRLLVL.